The next 11 T cell receptor beta chains were all read from a single sample in a study of neurological immune-mediated disorders. In TCRdb, the 5' RACE reads were re-called with MiXCR into one record per CDR3 protein. The table records 20,000 or so distinct CDR3 sequences, roughly 2.5% of them present only once. The sequencing input was PBMCs. These TCRs come from a woman under 30 with multiple sclerosis.

This clonotype was picked up many times. Compared with germline, one end of the junction differs, possibly owing to a read error. This chain connects TRBV20-1 to TRBJ2-5, with 14 bases identical to TRBD2. The CDR3 extends over 16 amino acids. From germline, CDR1 is DFQATT and CDR2 SNEGSKA (reference sequence). The CDR3 DNA is TGCAGTGCCAAGCAGGGACTAGCGGGAGATCAAGATACCCAGTACTTC. Amino acids: CSAKQGLAGDQDTQYF.

There are many counts of this clonotype. This rearrangement joins TRBV20-1 to TRBJ2-2; no definite D call. The CDR3 spans 15 residues. Trimming removed 2 bases at V and 0 bases at J, with 10 bases between. Germline lookup yields CDR1 DFQATT and CDR2 SNEGSKA (reference sequence). The CDR3 nucleotides are TGCAGTGCTAGACGTGACGGAGCGAACACCGGGGAGCTGTTTTTT. This gives the protein CSARRDGANTGELFF.

By proportion, this clonotype is medium-sized. The V call is TRBV3-1, the J call TRBJ2-3, with D uncertain. Germline CDR1 reads LGHDT; CDR2 reads YNNKEL (reference sequence). V was pared by 8 bases and J by 1 base, with 13 bases between. The CDR3 is 14 amino acids. The CDR3 spells CASGPGIRTDTQYF. CDR3 DNA: TGTGCCAGCGGCCCTGGGATCCGCACAGATACGCAGTATTTT.

This clonotype has a count of ten or more. The rearrangement joins TRBV10-3 to TRBJ1-4; unclear D gene. Germline V gene lookup returns CDR1 ENHRY and CDR2 SYGVKD. V dropped 2 bases and J dropped 8 bases, with 12 bases sitting between them. The CDR3 has 14 amino acids. The CDR3 here is CAISEGASKEKLFF. Here the CDR3 DNA reads TGTGCCATCAGTGAGGGAGCATCCAAAGAAAAACTGTTTTTT.

This clonotype showed up many times. V and J are TRBV7-8 and TRBJ2-1; possible D gene TRBD2, 6 bases. V lost 1 base to trimming and J lost 8 bases, with 15 bases between them. The germline gives CDR1 SGHVS, CDR2 FQNEAQ. The CDR3 consists of 15 residues. The CDR3 DNA reads as TGTGCCAGCAGCTTAGTACGACTAGGAGGGGATGAGCAGTTCTTC. The encoded protein is CASSLVRLGGDEQFF.

This clonotype was detected many times. This chain connects TRBV12-3 or TRBV12-4 to TRBJ1-2; D perhaps matches TRBD1 (6 bases). The V and J ends lost 5 bases and 3 bases respectively, with 10 bases between them. The CDR3 totals 13 residues. CDR3: CASSQGQYYGYTF. CDR3 DNA: TGTGCCAGCAGTCAAGGACAGTACTATGGCTACACCTTC.

There are many counts of this clonotype. The J gene is TRBJ1-2, the V gene TRBV20-1; tentative D call: TRBD1 (5 bases). The ends were cut back, 1 base at V and 8 bases at J, with 14 bases in the middle. The CDR3 has 13 residues. Germline assignment: CDR1 DFQATT and CDR2 SNEGSKA (reference sequence). The CDR3 here is CSARAGPGDGYTF. The CDR3 coding sequence is TGCAGTGCTAGAGCGGGTCCGGGGGACGGCTACACCTTC.

This clonotype was seen ten or more times. This chain links TRBV11-2 with TRBJ2-3; no reliable D call. V dropped 0 bases and J dropped 6 bases, with 7 bases sitting between them. This CDR3 has 13 residues. Germline CDR1 and CDR2: SGHAT and FQNNGV. This CDR3 reads CASSLDSRDTQYF. The CDR3 coding sequence is TGTGCCAGCAGCTTAGACTCTCGGGATACGCAGTATTTT.

Many counts were recorded for this clonotype. The chain uses TRBV7-2 and TRBJ2-1; 8 bases match TRBD1. Trimming took 2 bases from V and 9 from J; bases not matched to a gene: 15. The CDR3 is 17 residues long. The germline V gene has CDR1 SGHTA and CDR2 FQGNSA. The CDR3 is CASSLLGGQGARGEQFF. In DNA, the CDR3 is TGTGCCAGCAGCTTATTGGGTGGGCAGGGGGCGCGGGGTGAGCAGTTCTTC. Filled out from reference TRBV7-2 and TRBJ2-1, the complete variable domain reads GAGVSQSPSNKVTEKGKDVELRCDPISGHTALYWYRQSLGQGLEFLIYFQGNSAPDKSGLPSDRFSAERTGGSVSTLTIQRTQQEDSAVYLCASSLLGGQGARGEQFFGPGTRLTVL.

This clonotype has ten or more counts. The chain is built from TRBV11-3 and TRBJ2-2, with 7 positions matching TRBD2. V lost 5 bases to trimming and J lost 4 bases; unmatched junction nucleotides: 7. The length of the CDR3 is 15 residues. CDR1 and CDR2 from the germline V gene are SGHNT and YENEEA. As DNA, the CDR3 is TGTGCCAGCAGCCAAAAGCGGGGTGGCACCGGGGAGCTGTTTTTT. Translation gives CASSQKRGGTGELFF.

At least ten counts were recorded for this clonotype. The chain carries TRBV24-1 and TRBJ2-1; D is possibly TRBD2 (5 bases). V dropped 4 bases and J dropped 6 bases, with 24 bases sitting between them. CDR3 length: 18 amino acids. Per the germline V gene, CDR1 is KGHDR and CDR2 is SFDVKD. The DNA of the CDR3 is TGTGCCACCAGTGACCCCTCCCCCACTCATAGAGGGTTCAATGAGCAGTTCTTC. It translates to CATSDPSPTHRGFNEQFF.